This TCR beta chain was identified during a study of shared T cell receptors in the human thymus. The method was immunoSEQ multiplex PCR; TCRdb's version includes in-frame clones alone and lacks a portion of them. The table includes hundreds of thousands of clones, around 93% detected once. This clone was picked up one time. CDR3 length: 15 residues. V gave up 1 base and J gave up 1 base, with 14 bases separating them. Germline V gene lookup returns CDR1 GTSNPN and CDR2 SVGIG (reference sequence). Material: thymocytes. The TCR comes from a human donor. The rearrangement uses TRBV30 and TRBJ2-7, with D perhaps assigned TRBD1 or TRBD2 (5 bases each). CDR3 region: CAWSERAGPSYEQYF. CDR3 DNA sequence: TGTGCCTGGAGTGAGAGGGCAGGGCCTTCCTACGAGCAGTACTTC.